The following is a T cell receptor beta chain sequence with its context. Germline V lookup: CDR1 SGHRS, CDR2 YFSETQ. Trimming shortened V by 2 bases and J by 6 bases, and 8 bases separated the two germline ends. The CDR3 length is 12 residues. In the authors' methods: Quantification of nucleated cells was approximated via reference gene primer amplification. Data came from immunoSEQ multiplex PCR; TCRdb stores just in-frame clones and leaves some out. Clonal size and the V and J genes are those of that table, whereas D and trimming came from the DNA. The sample consists of about 140,000 clones, around 81% of them appearing once. The data were taken from a study of blood T cell repertoires in COVID-19. Study as a whole: T cells, B-cell-depleted T cells, or PBMCs provided the cDNA or gDNA that served as material.

Sequencing was carried out using peripheral blood. The rearrangement joins TRBV5-1 to TRBJ1-2; D is perhaps TRBD1 (6 bases). The sequence derives from a human donor in a cohort sampled during active COVID-19. CDR3 region: CASSLQGHGYTF. The CDR3 region has the DNA TGCGCCAGCAGCTTACAGGGTCATGGCTACACCTTC.